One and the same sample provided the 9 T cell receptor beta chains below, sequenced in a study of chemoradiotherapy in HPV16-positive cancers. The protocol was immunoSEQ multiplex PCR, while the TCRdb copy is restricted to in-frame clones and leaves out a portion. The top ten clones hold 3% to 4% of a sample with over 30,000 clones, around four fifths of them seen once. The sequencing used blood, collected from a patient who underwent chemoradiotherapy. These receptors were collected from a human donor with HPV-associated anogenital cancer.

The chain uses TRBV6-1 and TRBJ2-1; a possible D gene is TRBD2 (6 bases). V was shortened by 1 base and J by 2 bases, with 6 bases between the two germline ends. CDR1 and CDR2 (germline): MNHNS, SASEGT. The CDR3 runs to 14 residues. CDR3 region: CASSEVAAYNEQFF. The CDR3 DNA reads TGTGCCAGCAGTGAAGTAGCGGCCTACAATGAGCAGTTCTTC.

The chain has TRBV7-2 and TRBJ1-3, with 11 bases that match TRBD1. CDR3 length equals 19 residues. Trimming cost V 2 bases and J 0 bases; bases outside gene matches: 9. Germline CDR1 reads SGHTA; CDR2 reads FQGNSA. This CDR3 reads CASSLYGTGGGGSGNTIYF. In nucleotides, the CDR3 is TGTGCCAGCAGCTTATACGGGACAGGGGGAGGTGGCTCTGGAAACACCATATATTTT.

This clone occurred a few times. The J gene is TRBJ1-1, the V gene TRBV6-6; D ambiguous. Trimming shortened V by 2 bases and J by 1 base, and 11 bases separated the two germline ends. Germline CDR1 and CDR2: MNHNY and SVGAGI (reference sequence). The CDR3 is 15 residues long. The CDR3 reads CASSYGPPENTEAFF. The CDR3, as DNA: TGTGCCAGCAGTTACGGCCCCCCTGAGAACACTGAAGCTTTCTTT.

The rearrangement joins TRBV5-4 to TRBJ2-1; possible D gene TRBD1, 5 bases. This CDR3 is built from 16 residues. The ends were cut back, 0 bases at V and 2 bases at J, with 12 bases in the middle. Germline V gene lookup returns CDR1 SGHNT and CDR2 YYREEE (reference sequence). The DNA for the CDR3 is TGTGCCAGCAGCTTGGGAGGCAGGGCTACCTACAATGAGCAGTTCTTC. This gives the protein CASSLGGRATYNEQFF.

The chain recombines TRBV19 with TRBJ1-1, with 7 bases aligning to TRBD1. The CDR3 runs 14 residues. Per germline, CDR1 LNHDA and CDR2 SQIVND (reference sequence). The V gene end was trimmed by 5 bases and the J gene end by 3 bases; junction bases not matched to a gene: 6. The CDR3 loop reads CASSDRVGYTEAFF. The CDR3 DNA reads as TGTGCCAGTAGTGACAGGGTTGGGTACACTGAAGCTTTCTTT.

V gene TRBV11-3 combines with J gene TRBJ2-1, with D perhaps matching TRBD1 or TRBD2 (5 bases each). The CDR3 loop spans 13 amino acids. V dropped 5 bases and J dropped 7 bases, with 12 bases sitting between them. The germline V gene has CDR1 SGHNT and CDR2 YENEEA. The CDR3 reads CASSIGTWNEQFF. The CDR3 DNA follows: TGTGCCAGCAGCATCGGGACCTGGAATGAGCAGTTCTTC.

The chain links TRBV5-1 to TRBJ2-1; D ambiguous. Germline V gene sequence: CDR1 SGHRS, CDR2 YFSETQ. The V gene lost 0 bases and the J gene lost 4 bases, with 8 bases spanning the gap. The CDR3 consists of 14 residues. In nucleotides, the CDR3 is TGCGCCAGCAGCTTGGGAGACCAATACAATGAGCAGTTCTTC. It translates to CASSLGDQYNEQFF.

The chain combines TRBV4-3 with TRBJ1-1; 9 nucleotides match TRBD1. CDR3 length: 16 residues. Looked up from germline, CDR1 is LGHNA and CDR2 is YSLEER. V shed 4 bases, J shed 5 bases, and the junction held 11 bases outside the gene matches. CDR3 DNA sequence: TGCGCCAGCAGCCCAGGTAATGGACAGGGGAGGACTGAAGCTTTCTTT. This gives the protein CASSPGNGQGRTEAFF.

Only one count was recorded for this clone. The CDR3 bases are TGTGCCAGCAGTCGTTCCGCGACAGGGTTTGAAAAACTGTTTTTT. Protein: CASSRSATGFEKLFF. This rearrangement joins TRBV7-9 to TRBJ1-4; TRBD1 aligns across 7 bases. From germline, CDR1 is SEHNR and CDR2 FQNEAQ (reference sequence). J was trimmed by 7 bases and V by 6 bases; bases with no gene match: 11. The CDR3 is 15 amino acids.